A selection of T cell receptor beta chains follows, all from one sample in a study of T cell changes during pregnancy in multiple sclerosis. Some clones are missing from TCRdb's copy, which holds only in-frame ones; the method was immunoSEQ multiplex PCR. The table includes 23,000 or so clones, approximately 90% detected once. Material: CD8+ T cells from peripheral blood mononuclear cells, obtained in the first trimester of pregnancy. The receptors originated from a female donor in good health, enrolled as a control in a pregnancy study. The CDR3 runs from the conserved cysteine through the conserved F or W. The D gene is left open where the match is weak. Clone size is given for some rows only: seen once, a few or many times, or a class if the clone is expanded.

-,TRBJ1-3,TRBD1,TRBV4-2,TGTGCCAGCAGCCAAGACTCAGGGGGAAGCTCTGGAAACACCATATATTTT,CASSQDSGGSSGNTIYF
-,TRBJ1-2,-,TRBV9,TGTGCCAGCAGCGTATCTTCCGGGACAAGCAATGGCTACACCTTC,CASSVSSGTSNGYTF
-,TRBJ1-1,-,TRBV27,TGTGCCAGCACTGGGGGGGATCTGAACACTGAAGCTTTCTTT,CASTGGDLNTEAFF
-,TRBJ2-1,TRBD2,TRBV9,TGTGCCAGCAGCGGAACAGGGATCAGCGGGGGCTCCTACAATGAGCAGTTCTTC,CASSGTGISGGSYNEQFF
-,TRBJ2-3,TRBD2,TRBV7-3,TGTGCCAGCAGCTTAGCGGGGGAGGCCCATACGCAGTATTTT,CASSLAGEAHTQYF
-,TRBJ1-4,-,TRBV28,TGTGCCAGCAGTTTTTTGCCCGGGGATTCAACTAATGAAAAACTGTTTTTT,CASSFLPGDSTNEKLFF
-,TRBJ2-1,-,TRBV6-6,TGTGCCAGCAGTTATGGGCCTGGTGAGCAGTTCTTC,CASSYGPGEQFF
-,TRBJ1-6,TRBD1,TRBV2,TGTGCCAGCGGGCAGTCGACAGGGGGTGATTCACCCCTCCACTTT,CASGQSTGGDSPLHF
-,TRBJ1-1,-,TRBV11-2,TGTGCCAGCAGCTTATTAGGGGATACTGAAGCTTTCTTT,CASSLLGDTEAFF
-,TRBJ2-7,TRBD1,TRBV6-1,TGTGCCAGCAGTGAAGGACAGGGGCTTCCCTACGAGCAGTACTTC,CASSEGQGLPYEQYF
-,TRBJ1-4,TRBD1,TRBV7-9,TGTGCCAGCAGCTTTTCCGGGACAGACGAAAAACTGTTTTTT,CASSFSGTDEKLFF
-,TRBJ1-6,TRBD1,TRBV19,TGTGCCAGTAGAACTAGGGCAGGGGGCAATTCACCCCTCCACTTT,CASRTRAGGNSPLHF
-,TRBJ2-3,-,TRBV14,TGTGCCAGCAGCCCCGGGGATACGCAGTATTTT,CASSPGDTQYF
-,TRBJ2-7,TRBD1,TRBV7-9,TGTGCCAGCAGCTTAGAACAGGGGAACAGGGAGCAGTACTTC,CASSLEQGNREQYF
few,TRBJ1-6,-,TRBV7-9,TGTGCCAGCAGCTTCACAGGGACGAATTCACCCCTCCACTTT,CASSFTGTNSPLHF
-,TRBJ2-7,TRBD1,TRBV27,TGTGCCAGCAGTGCCGGACAGGGGATATACTACGAGCAGTACTTC,CASSAGQGIYYEQYF
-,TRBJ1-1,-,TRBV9,TGTGCCAGCAGCGCCGCGGGGCAGAACACTGAAGCTTTCTTT,CASSAAGQNTEAFF
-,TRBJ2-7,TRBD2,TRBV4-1,TGCGCCAGCAGCCCTGCGGGGGGGGCGCTCCACGAGCAGTACTTC,CASSPAGGALHEQYF
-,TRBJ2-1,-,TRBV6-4,TGTGCCAGCAGTGACAAGGGCGGGGGCGGGAATGAGCAGTTCTTC,CASSDKGGGGNEQFF
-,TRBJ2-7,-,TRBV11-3,TGTGCCAGCAGCTTAGAAAGGGGAGGCGACGAGCAGTACTTC,CASSLERGGDEQYF
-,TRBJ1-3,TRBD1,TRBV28,TGTGCCAGCAGTTTCGAAACAGGGGTCGACTCTGGAAACACCATATATTTT,CASSFETGVDSGNTIYF
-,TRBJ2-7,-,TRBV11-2,TGTGCCAGCAGCTTGGGTCCAGGGAAAGAGCAGTACTTC,CASSLGPGKEQYF
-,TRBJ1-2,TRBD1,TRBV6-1,TGTGCCAGCAGTACACCGGGACAGGGCATCGCTGGCTACACCTTC,CASSTPGQGIAGYTF
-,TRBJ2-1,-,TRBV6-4,TGTGCCAGCAGTCCAGACGGGGGCTCCTACAATGAGCAGTTCTTC,CASSPDGGSYNEQFF
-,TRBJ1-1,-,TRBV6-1,TGTGCCAGCAGTGACCCAGGACAGATGAACACTGAAGCTTTCTTT,CASSDPGQMNTEAFF
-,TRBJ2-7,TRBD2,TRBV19,TGTGCCAGTAGTCCAGCGGGACTAGCGGGGGGCAGCTCCTACGAGCAGTACTTC,CASSPAGLAGGSSYEQYF
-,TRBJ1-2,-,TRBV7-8,TGTGCCAGCAGTTTGGAAGAGCGCTATGGCTACACCTTC,CASSLEERYGYTF
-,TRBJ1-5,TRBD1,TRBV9,TGTGCCAGCAGCGGAGGACAGGGGGCGAACCAGCCCCAGCATTTT,CASSGGQGANQPQHF
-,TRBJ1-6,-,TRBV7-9,TGTGCCAGCAGCTCAGGACAGTTAAATTCACCCCTCCACTTT,CASSSGQLNSPLHF
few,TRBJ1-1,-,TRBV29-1,TGCAGCGCGGGGGGGACTGAAGCTTTCTTT,CSAGGTEAFF
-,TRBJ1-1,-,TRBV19,TGTGCCAGTACCCCCTGGGAGGGGAACACTGAAGCTTTCTTT,CASTPWEGNTEAFF
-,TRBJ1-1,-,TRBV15,TGTGCCACCAGCAACAGTCAGGGGCTAGGGGACACTGAAGCTTTCTTT,CATSNSQGLGDTEAFF
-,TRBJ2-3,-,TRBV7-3,TGTGCCAGCAGCCCCATTGGGGGCAAGTCCACAGATACGCAGTATTTT,CASSPIGGKSTDTQYF
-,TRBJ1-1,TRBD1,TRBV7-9,TGTGCCAGCAGCGCGACAGGGTTTCGGACTGAAGCTTTCTTT,CASSATGFRTEAFF
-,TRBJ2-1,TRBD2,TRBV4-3,TGCGCCAGCAGCCAAGATTTTCGGACTAGCGCGGGTGAGCAGTTCTTC,CASSQDFRTSAGEQFF
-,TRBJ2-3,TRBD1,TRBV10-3,TGTGCCACCCTTACAGGGGAGACAGATACGCAGTATTTT,CATLTGETDTQYF
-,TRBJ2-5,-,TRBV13,TGTGCCAGCTCCCGCCTCGGGGAGACCCAGTACTTC,CASSRLGETQYF
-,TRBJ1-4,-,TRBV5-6,TGTGCCAGCAGCTTGGCATGGCAGGGGACTAATGAAAAACTGTTTTTT,CASSLAWQGTNEKLFF
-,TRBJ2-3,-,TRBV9,TGTGCCAGCAGTCCAGGAGGAGGAGATACGCAGTATTTT,CASSPGGGDTQYF